This TCR beta chain was identified during a study of Ad26.COV2.S vaccination and SARS-CoV-2 variants. Overall study: Participant was drawn from the COV1001 Ad26.COV2.S trial arm. Once, or twice with 56 days between doses, Ad26.COV2.S was given intramuscularly. Broader study findings: It was vaccine recipients, not placebo recipients, who had the higher spike-specific TCR breadth.

Treatment reported: some 19 received Ad26.COV2.S at low or high dose, single or two shots; about five received placebo; per-sample allocation not given. The samples date from day 63 after the first vaccine or placebo injection. Clones were sequenced by immunoSEQ multiplex PCR, and TCRdb holds only the in-frame ones, with some missing. The sample lists 300,000 to 400,000 clones; roughly 85% were seen once. A note on this clone: Its antigen is not identified.

The J segment lost 7 bases and the V segment lost 6 bases, leaving 16 bases of the junction unmatched. This CDR3 contains 19 residues. The germline V gene encodes CDR1 MDHEN and CDR2 SYDVKM. This chain uses TRBV28 with TRBJ2-2; TRBD2 agrees at 14 bases. The source of this sequence is a person between 18 and 65 years old who received the Ad26.COV2.S COVID-19 vaccine or a placebo. Sample: peripheral blood, taken in a trial of Ad26.COV2.S vaccine versus placebo. The CDR3 protein is CASSSLPGTSGRGGGELFF. Here the CDR3 DNA reads TGTGCCAGCAGCTCCCTACCCGGGACTAGCGGGAGAGGTGGCGGGGAGCTGTTTTTT.